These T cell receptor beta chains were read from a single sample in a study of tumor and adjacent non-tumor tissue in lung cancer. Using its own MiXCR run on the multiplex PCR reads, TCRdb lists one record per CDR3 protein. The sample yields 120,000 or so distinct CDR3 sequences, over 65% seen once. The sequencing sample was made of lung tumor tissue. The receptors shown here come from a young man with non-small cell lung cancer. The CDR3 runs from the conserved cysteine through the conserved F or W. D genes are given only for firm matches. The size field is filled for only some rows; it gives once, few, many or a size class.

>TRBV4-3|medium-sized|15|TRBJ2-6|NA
CASSRTPSGANVLTF
TGCGCCAGCAGCCGCACACCCTCTGGGGCCAACGTCCTGACTTTC
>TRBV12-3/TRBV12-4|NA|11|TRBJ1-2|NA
CASSMGVDYTF
TGTGCCAGCAGTATGGGGGTAGACTACACCTTC
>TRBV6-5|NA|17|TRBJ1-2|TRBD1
CASRAYRTGVGDYGYTF
TGTGCCAGCAGGGCCTATCGGACAGGGGTGGGAGACTATGGCTACACCTTC
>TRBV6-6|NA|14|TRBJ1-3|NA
CASSLSDSGSTIYF
TGCGCCAGCAGCCTTTCCGACTCTGGAAGCACCATATATTTT
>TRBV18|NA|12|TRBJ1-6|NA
CASSSLYSPLHF
TGTGCCAGCTCATCTTTATATTCACCCCTCCACTTT
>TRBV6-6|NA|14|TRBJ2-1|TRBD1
CASSYPTGGNEQFF
TGTGCCAGTAGTTACCCGACAGGGGGCAATGAGCAGTTCTTC
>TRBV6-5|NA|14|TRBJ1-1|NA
CTRGAQDGYTEAFF
TGTACCAGGGGAGCCCAGGACGGTTACACTGAAGCTTTCTTT
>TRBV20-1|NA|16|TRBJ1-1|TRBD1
CSARKARQGLCTDAFF
TGCAGTGCTAGAAAGGCCCGACAGGGTCTATGTACTGATGCTTTCTTT
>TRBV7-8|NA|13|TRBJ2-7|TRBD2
CASMQRERGEQYF
TGTGCCAGCATGCAGCGGGAGCGAGGCGAGCAGTACTTC
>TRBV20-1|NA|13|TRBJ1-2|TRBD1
CSDRDYTTGSYIF
TGCAGTGATAGAGATTATACGACAGGGTCCTACATCTTC
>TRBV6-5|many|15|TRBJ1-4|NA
CASSPGTTTNEKLFF
TGTGCCAGCAGCCCTGGGACCACAACTAATGAAAAACTGTTTTTT
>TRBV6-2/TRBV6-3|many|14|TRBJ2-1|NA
CASSWTRGGNEQFF
TGTGCCAGCAGTTGGACCCGCGGCGGCAATGAGCAGTTCTTC
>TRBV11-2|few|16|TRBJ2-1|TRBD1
CASSSIRTGDYNEQFF
TGTGCCAGCAGCTCTATCAGGACAGGGGACTACAATGAACAGTTCTTC
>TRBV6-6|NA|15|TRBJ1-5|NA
CASSPWGVYDQPQLF
TGTGCCAGCAGTCCGTGGGGGGTTTACGATCAGCCCCAGCTTTTT
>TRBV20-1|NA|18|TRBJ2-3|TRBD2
CSAPGLAGGFNGIDTQYF
TGCAGTGCCCCAGGACTAGCGGGAGGGTTTAATGGCATAGATACGCAGTATTTT
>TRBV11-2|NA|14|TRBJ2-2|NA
CTSSPKSGTWRLFF
TGTACCAGCAGCCCCAAATCCGGGACCTGGCGACTGTTTTTT
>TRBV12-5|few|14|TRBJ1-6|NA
CASGYDIQNSPLHF
TGTGCTAGTGGTTACGACATACAGAATTCACCCCTCCACTTT
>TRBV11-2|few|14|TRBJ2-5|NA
CVSSLSDSGETQYF
TGTGTCAGCAGTTTAAGTGACTCCGGAGAGACCCAGTACTTC
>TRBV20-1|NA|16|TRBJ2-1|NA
CSSGPQGALSYNEQFF
TGCAGTTCTGGGCCTCAGGGAGCCCTGTCCTACAATGAGCAGTTCTTC
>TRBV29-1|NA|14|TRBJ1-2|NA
CSVRRDSTDYGYTF
TGCAGTGTCCGCAGGGATTCAACTGACTATGGCTACACCTTC
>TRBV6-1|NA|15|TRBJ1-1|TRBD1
CASSPRTGADNEAFF
TGTGCCAGCAGTCCGCGGACAGGGGCGGATAATGAAGCTTTCTTT
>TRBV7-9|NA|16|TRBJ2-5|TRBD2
CASSKTSGGAGETHYF
TGTGCCAGCAGCAAGACTAGCGGGGGGGCCGGGGAGACCCATTACTTC
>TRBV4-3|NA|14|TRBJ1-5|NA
CASSQDGFNQHHHF
TGCGCCAGCAGCCAGGATGGGTTCAATCAGCACCATCATTTT
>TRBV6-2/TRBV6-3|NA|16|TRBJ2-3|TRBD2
CVSSYLPSGRTNTQYF
TGTGTCAGCAGTTACTTGCCTAGCGGGCGCACAAATACGCAGTATTTT
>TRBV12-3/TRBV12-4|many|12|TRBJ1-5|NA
CASSFLGQPQHF
TGTGCCAGCAGTTTTCTAGGTCAGCCCCAGCATTTT
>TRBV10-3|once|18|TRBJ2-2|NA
CAISVQESPFANTGELFF
TGTGCCATCAGTGTTCAGGAGTCCCCGTTCGCGAACACCGGGGAGCTGTTTTTT
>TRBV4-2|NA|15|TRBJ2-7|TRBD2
CASSQRESFSYEQHF
TGTGCCAGTAGTCAGCGGGAGAGCTTCTCCTACGAGCAGCACTTC
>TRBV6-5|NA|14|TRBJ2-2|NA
CASSYGANTGSCFF
NA
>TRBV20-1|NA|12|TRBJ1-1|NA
CSASSEKTEAFF
TGCAGTGCTAGCTCAGAGAAAACTGAAGCTTTCTTT
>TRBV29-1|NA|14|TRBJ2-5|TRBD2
CSVVSGRRLETQHF
TGCAGCGTTGTTAGCGGGAGACGACTCGAGACACAGCACTTC
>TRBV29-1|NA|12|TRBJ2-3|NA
CSVETGPDTQYF
TGCAGCGTTGAAACGGGCCCTGATACGCAGTATTTT
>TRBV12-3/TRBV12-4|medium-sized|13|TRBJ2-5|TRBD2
CASRRTSEETQYF
TGTGCCAGCAGGCGGACTAGCGAAGAGACCCAGTACTTC
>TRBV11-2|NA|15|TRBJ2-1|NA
CASSLRIGMGNEQFF
TGTGCCAGCAGCTTACGGATAGGGATGGGAAATGAACAGTTCTTC
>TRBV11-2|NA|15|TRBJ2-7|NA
CASSNQGGGGDEQYF
TGTGCGAGCAGCAACCAGGGGGGCGGGGGAGACGAGCAGTACTTC
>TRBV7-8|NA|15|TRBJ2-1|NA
CASSITPGPTDEQLF
TGTGCCAGCAGCATAACCCCGGGACCTACGGATGAGCAGCTCTTC
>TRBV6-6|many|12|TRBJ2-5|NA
CASSWPEETQYF
TGTGCCAGCAGTTGGCCCGAGGAGACCCAGTACTTC
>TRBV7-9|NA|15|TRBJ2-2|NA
CANSGQRGNTGELFF
TGTGCCAACAGCGGACAGCGGGGTAACACCGGGGAGCTGTTTTTT
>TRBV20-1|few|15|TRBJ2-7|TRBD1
CGAPLTGGMLDEQYF
TGCGGTGCTCCGTTGACAGGGGGCATGCTCGACGAGCAGTACTTC
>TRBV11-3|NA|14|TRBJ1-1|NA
CVSSSGPQRSEAFF
TGTGTCAGCAGCTCGGGGCCCCAACGGTCCGAAGCTTTCTTT
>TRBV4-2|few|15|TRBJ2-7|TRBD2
CAGSQTSGSSYEQYF
TGTGCCGGCAGCCAAACTAGCGGGAGCTCATACGAGCAGTACTTC